This T cell receptor (beta chain) derives from a study of blood T cell repertoires in COVID-19. Overall study context: T cells, B-cell-depleted T cells, or PBMCs provided the cDNA or gDNA that served as material.

CDR3 length equals 15 residues. The age range of participants was roughly 18 to 90 years, with residence in about two dozen US areas. Authors' analysis steps: Counts of nucleated cells, estimated from reference gene primer amplification, were obtained. The repertoire was sequenced with immunoSEQ multiplex PCR; TCRdb's copy has only in-frame clones and lacks some. D and trimming come from the DNA, and the V and J calls and clone size come from that table. The sample has 300,000 to 400,000 clones, over 75% seen once. The chain carries TRBV21-1 and TRBJ2-7; TRBD1 is taken as the D call from the table, unchecked against the DNA. TRBV21-1 is a known pseudogene. Specimen: PBMCs or T cells enriched from blood (not recorded which). The TCR sequence derives from a woman in her thirties with acute COVID-19. DNA of the CDR3: TGTGCCAGCAACCACGGACAGGAAAATCCCTACGAGCAGTACTTC. Protein product: CASNHGQENPYEQYF.